A selection of T cell receptor beta chains follows, all from one sample in a study of Ad26.COV2.S vaccination and SARS-CoV-2 variants. TCRdb's table, derived via immunoSEQ multiplex PCR, lists solely in-frame clones and lacks some. In the table there are around 450,000 clones, roughly 90% of which are singletons. The starting material was peripheral blood, obtained in a trial of Ad26.COV2.S vaccine versus placebo. These TCRs come from a person between 18 and 59 years old who received the Ad26.COV2.S COVID-19 vaccine or a placebo. CDR3s include the opening cysteine and the closing phenylalanine or tryptophan. D genes are given only for firm matches. For some rows the clone size is stated as once, few or many, or as a class when expanded; others skip it.

v_call	d_call	clone_size	j_call	cdr3_nt	cdr3_aa
TRBV12-2	.	.	TRBJ2-7	TGTGCAAGTCGCCTCCCCTGGGACAGTGTCCCCTACGAGCAGTACTTC	CASRLPWDSVPYEQYF
TRBV27	.	few	TRBJ1-2	TGTGCCAGCAGTGGGGCAGGATATGGCTACACCTTC	CASSGAGYGYTF
TRBV5-1	TRBD2	.	TRBJ2-1	TGCGCCAGCAGCCAAATAGGCGGGGGGGCCAGGAATGAGCAGTTCTTC	CASSQIGGGARNEQFF
TRBV2	.	.	TRBJ2-2	TGTGCCAGCAGTGGATACGGGGTCAACACCGGGGAGCTGTTTTTT	CASSGYGVNTGELFF
TRBV24-1	.	.	TRBJ1-2	TGTGCCACCAGTGAACGGGGGAGGAGTGGCTACACCTTC	CATSERGRSGYTF
TRBV11-2	TRBD2	.	TRBJ2-3	TGTGCCAGCAGCATGACTAGCGGGGCCACAGATACGCAGTATTTT	CASSMTSGATDTQYF
TRBV19	.	.	TRBJ2-7	TGTGCCAGTAGTGGCCGGGACGGTCGCTACGAGCAGTACTTC	CASSGRDGRYEQYF
TRBV18	TRBD1	.	TRBJ1-1	TGTGCCAGCTCACCGGGACAGGGTACTGAAGCTTTCTTT	CASSPGQGTEAFF
TRBV28	TRBD1	.	TRBJ2-7	TGTGCCAGCAGTGGCACCGGGACAGGGAACTCCGAGCAGTACTTC	CASSGTGTGNSEQYF
TRBV10-3	TRBD2	.	TRBJ2-2	TGTGCCATCAACTCGGGACTAGCGGGGGGGACCGGGGAGCTGTTTTTT	CAINSGLAGGTGELFF
TRBV5-4	TRBD2	once	TRBJ2-1	TGTGCCAGCAGCGATCAGCGGGGCTCCTACAATGAGCAGTTCTTC	CASSDQRGSYNEQFF
TRBV5-1	.	.	TRBJ2-7	TGCGCCAGCAGCGACAACATGGACGAGCAGTACTTC	CASSDNMDEQYF
TRBV7-3	TRBD2	.	TRBJ2-1	TGTGCCAGCAGCTTAACCCACCCGCCCGACAGAAGTCTAGCGGGGGGGTTGTACGACAATGAGCAGTTCTTC	CASSLTHPPDRSLAGGLYDNEQFF
TRBV7-8	.	once	TRBJ2-7	TGTGCCAGCAGCTTAGGAACCTCGGACGAGCAGTACTTC	CASSLGTSDEQYF
TRBV19	.	.	TRBJ1-5	TGTGCCAGTAGTGTACAGGGTGGCAATCAGCCCCAGCATTTT	CASSVQGGNQPQHF
TRBV7-9	.	once	TRBJ1-2	TGTGCCAGCAGCGCAGGGACGGCCTATGGCTACACCTTC	CASSAGTAYGYTF
TRBV6-6	TRBD1	.	TRBJ1-5	TGTGCCAGCAGTCAGGGGGCGCTGGGTCAGCCCCAGCATTTT	CASSQGALGQPQHF
TRBV5-1	.	.	TRBJ1-2	TGCGCCAGCAGCTTGCAAAGGGCAGCCTGGGACTATGGCTACACCTTC	CASSLQRAAWDYGYTF
TRBV5-1	.	.	TRBJ1-1	TGCGCCAGCAGCAAGATCGAAGCTTTCTTT	CASSKIEAFF
TRBV6-5	.	.	TRBJ2-1	TGTGCCAGCCAAGGACCAGGGGTTCATGAGCAGTTCTTC	CASQGPGVHEQFF
TRBV29-1	TRBD1	.	TRBJ2-5	TGCAGCGCGGGACAGCAAGAGACCCAGTACTTC	CSAGQQETQYF
TRBV7-8	.	.	TRBJ2-5	TGTGCCAGCAGCGGGCGACAGGCCCAAGAGACCCAGTACTTC	CASSGRQAQETQYF
TRBV27	.	.	TRBJ2-7	TGTGCCAGCAGGAGTAAAACCCCTAGTGCAGGGGTCTACTTCTACGAGCAGTACTTC	CASRSKTPSAGVYFYEQYF
TRBV13	TRBD2	.	TRBJ2-3	TGTGCCAGCAGCTCCCGACTAGCTTCTAGCACAGATACGCAGTATTTT	CASSSRLASSTDTQYF
TRBV23-1	TRBD2	.	TRBJ2-4	TGCGCCAGCAGTCAACCTCGGGGGGATGTTGCCAAAAACATTCAGTACTTC	CASSQPRGDVAKNIQYF
TRBV18	.	.	TRBJ2-2	TGTGCCAGCACCTTGGACACCGGGGAGCTGTTTTTT	CASTLDTGELFF
TRBV3-1/TRBV3-2	.	.	TRBJ1-6	TGTGCCAGCAGCCAAGAGTATCAGGGTAGGAATTCACCCCTCCACTTT	CASSQEYQGRNSPLHF
TRBV5-1	.	few	TRBJ1-1	TGCGCCAGCAGCAAAGGGGTGGGCACTGAAGCTTTCTTT	CASSKGVGTEAFF
TRBV7-9	.	.	TRBJ1-5	TGTGCCAGCAGTGGGACTGGGGATCAGCCCCAGCATTTT	CASSGTGDQPQHF
TRBV19	TRBD1	.	TRBJ1-6	TGTGCCAGTAGTCCGCCGGGACAGGGGTTAGCACCCCTCCACTTT	CASSPPGQGLAPLHF
TRBV16	TRBD1	.	TRBJ1-6	TGTGCCAGCAGCCCGAGGCCAGGGGGATCCTATAATTCACCCCTCCACTTT	CASSPRPGGSYNSPLHF
TRBV7-8	.	.	TRBJ1-6	TGTGCCAGCAGCCCGCGTGAAGGGCATAATTCACCCCTCCACTTT	CASSPREGHNSPLHF
TRBV7-9	TRBD2	.	TRBJ2-1	TGTGCCAGCAGCCTGACTAGCGGGGACTACAATGAGCAGTTCTTC	CASSLTSGDYNEQFF
TRBV3-1/TRBV3-2	TRBD1	.	TRBJ2-7	TGTGCCAGCAGCCAACGACAGGGGGCGAGCTCCTACGAGCAGTACTTC	CASSQRQGASSYEQYF
TRBV7-2	.	.	TRBJ2-7	TGTGCCAGCAGCCACCCGGGGGCCTCTACCTACGAGCAGTACTTC	CASSHPGASTYEQYF
TRBV7-3	.	.	TRBJ2-1	TGTGCCAGCAGCTTATTGGTAGGGGGCAATGAGCAGTTCTTC	CASSLLVGGNEQFF
TRBV25-1	.	.	TRBJ2-2	TGTGCCAGCAAAATGAGCAGGGGGGACGCCGGGGAGCTGTTTTTT	CASKMSRGDAGELFF
TRBV13	TRBD1	.	TRBJ2-7	TGTGCCAGCAGCCGCACCACACAGGGGGCGCGGGAGCAGTACTTC	CASSRTTQGAREQYF
TRBV7-9	TRBD1	few	TRBJ1-5	TGTGCCAGCAGCACCGGGACAGCACAGCCCCAGCATTTT	CASSTGTAQPQHF
TRBV11-2	.	.	TRBJ1-3	TGTGCCAGCAGCTCCATATCGGGGGACACCATATATTTT	CASSSISGDTIYF
TRBV10-3	.	.	TRBJ1-1	TGTGCCATCACGCGCCAGGGCCCTCTTACGAGTATTCCGAACACTGAAGCTTTCTTT	CAITRQGPLTSIPNTEAFF
TRBV30	.	.	TRBJ1-2	TGTGCCTGGAGTGTCGGGCAGGGAGTTAACTATGGCTACACCTTC	CAWSVGQGVNYGYTF
TRBV6-2/TRBV6-3	.	.	TRBJ2-7	TGTGCCAGCAGTTACCCCGCGGCAGATTACGAGCAGTACTTC	CASSYPAADYEQYF
TRBV3-1/TRBV3-2	.	.	TRBJ2-7	TGTGCCAGCAGCCAAGCTCCCTCCTACGAGCAGTACTTC	CASSQAPSYEQYF
TRBV25-1	.	.	TRBJ1-3	TGTGCCAGCAGGGAGGGGGGGTTTGGAAACACCATATATTTT	CASREGGFGNTIYF
TRBV9	.	.	TRBJ2-1	TGTGCCAGCAACGGAGAAGCGCGCTACAATGAGCAGTTCTTC	CASNGEARYNEQFF
TRBV5-1	.	.	TRBJ2-2	TGCGCCAGCAGCTTGGTCCCGGGGCCAAGAACCGGGGAGCTGTTTTTT	CASSLVPGPRTGELFF
TRBV7-8	.	.	TRBJ1-6	TGTGCCAGCAGCTTGGACAGAGATTCACCCCTCCACTTT	CASSLDRDSPLHF
TRBV21-1	.	.	TRBJ2-5	TGTGCCAGCACCCGAGAAGAGACCCAGTACTTC	CASTREETQYF
TRBV7-2	.	few	TRBJ1-2	TGTGCCAGCAGCGCGGGACTCCTAGGGGGTTACACCTTC	CASSAGLLGGYTF
TRBV7-6	TRBD2	.	TRBJ2-3	TGTGCCAGCAGTCCAAGTCTACTAGCGGGGGGGCGTAGCACAGATACGCAGTATTTT	CASSPSLLAGGRSTDTQYF
TRBV29-1	TRBD1	.	TRBJ2-4	TGCAGCGTTGAGAGGACAGGGGGGAACATTCAGTACTTC	CSVERTGGNIQYF
TRBV10-1	.	.	TRBJ2-7	TGCGCCAGCAGTGACATACAGGGATCTCCCTACGAGCAGTACTTC	CASSDIQGSPYEQYF
TRBV7-9	.	.	TRBJ1-5	TGTGCCAGCAGCTTATTGGGGGGGGAAGGTCCCCAGCATTTT	CASSLLGGEGPQHF